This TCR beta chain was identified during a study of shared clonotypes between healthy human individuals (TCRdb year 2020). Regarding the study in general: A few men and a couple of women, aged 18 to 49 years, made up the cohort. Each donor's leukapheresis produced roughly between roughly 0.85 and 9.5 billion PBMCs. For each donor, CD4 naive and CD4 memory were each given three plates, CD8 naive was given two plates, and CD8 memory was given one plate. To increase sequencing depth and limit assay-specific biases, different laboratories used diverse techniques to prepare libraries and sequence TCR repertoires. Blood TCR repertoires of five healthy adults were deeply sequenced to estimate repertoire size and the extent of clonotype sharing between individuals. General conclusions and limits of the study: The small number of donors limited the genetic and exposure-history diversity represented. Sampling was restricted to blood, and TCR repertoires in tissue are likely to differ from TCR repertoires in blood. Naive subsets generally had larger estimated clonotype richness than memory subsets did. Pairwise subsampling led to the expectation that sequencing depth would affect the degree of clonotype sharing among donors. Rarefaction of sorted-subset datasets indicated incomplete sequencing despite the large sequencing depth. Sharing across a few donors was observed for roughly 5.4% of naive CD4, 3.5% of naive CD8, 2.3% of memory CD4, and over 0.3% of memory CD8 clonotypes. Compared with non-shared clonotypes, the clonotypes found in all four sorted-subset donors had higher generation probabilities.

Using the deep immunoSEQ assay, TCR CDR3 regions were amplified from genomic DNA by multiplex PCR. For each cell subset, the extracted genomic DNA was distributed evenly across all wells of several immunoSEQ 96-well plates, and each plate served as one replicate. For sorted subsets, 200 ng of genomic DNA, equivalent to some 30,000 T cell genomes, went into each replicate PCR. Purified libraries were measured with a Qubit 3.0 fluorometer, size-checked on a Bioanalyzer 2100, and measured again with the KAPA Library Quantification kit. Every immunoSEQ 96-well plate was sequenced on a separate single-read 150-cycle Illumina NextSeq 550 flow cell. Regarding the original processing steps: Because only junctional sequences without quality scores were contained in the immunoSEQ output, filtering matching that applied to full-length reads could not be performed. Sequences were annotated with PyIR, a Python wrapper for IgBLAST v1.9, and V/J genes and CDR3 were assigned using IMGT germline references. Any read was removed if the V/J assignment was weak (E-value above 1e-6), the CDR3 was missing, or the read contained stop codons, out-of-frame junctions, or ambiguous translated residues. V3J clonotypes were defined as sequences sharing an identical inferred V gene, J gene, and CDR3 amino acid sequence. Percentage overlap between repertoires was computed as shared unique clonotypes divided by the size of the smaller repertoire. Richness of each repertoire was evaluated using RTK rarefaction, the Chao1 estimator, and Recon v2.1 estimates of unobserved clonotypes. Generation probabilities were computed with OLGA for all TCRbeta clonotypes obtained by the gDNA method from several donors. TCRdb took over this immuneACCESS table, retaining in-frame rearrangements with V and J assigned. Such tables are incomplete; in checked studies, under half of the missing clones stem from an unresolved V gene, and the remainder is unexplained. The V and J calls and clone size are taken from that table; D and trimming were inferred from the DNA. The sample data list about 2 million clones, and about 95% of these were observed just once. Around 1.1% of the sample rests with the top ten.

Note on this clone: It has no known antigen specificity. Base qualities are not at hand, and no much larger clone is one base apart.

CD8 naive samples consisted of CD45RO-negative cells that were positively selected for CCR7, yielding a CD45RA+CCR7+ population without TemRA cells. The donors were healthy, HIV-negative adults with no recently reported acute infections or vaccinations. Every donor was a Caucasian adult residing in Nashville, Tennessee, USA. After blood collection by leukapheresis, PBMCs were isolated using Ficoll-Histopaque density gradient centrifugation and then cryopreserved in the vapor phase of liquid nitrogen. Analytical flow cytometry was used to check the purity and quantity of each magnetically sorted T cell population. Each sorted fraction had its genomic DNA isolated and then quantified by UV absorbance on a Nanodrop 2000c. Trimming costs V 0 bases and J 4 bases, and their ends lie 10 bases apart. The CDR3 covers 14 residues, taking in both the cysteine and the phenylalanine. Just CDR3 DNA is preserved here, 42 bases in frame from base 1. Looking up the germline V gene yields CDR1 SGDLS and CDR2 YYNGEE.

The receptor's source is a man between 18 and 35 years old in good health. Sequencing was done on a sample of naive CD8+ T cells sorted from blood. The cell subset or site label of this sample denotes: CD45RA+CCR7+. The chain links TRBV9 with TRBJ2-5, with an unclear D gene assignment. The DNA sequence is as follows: TGTGCCAGCAGCGTAGACCAATGGTCAGAGACCCAGTACTTC. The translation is CASSVDQWSETQYF.